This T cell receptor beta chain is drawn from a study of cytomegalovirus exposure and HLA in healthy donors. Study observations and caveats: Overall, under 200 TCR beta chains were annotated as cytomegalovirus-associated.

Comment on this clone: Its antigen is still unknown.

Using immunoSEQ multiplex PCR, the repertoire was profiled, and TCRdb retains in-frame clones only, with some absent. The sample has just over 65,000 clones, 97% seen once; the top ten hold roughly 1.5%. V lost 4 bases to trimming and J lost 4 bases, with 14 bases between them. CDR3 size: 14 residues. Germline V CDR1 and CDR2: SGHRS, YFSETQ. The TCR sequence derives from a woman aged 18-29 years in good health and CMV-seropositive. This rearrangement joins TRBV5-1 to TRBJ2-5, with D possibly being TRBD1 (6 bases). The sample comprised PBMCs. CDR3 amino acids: CASSNTGTTETQYF. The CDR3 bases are TGCGCCAGCAGCAATACCGGGACAACAGAGACCCAGTACTTC.